The rows below give T cell receptor beta chains drawn from one sample of a study of neoadjuvant nivolumab and ipilimumab in lung cancer. Using immunoSEQ multiplex PCR, the repertoire was profiled, and TCRdb retains in-frame clones only, with some absent. The data show 44,000 or so clones, with more than 85% seen just once and 3% to 4% held by the top ten. The source was blood, collected before neoadjuvant nivolumab, alone or with ipilimumab. The source is an adult with non-small cell lung cancer. Some clones in this sample may be carry-over from other donors' samples. Both conserved end residues are part of each CDR3. Each record gives: clone size, D gene, CDR3 length, V gene, J gene, CDR3 protein, CDR3 DNA. A D gene is named only where the DNA matches it firmly. Expanded clones are given a class, and other clones once, few, many or no size at all.

>-|TRBD2|14|TRBV7-2|TRBJ2-3
CASTLAGATDTQYF
TGTGCCAGCACCCTAGCGGGAGCCACAGATACGCAGTATTTT
>few|-|14|TRBV19|TRBJ2-3
CASSIRGGEDTQYF
TGTGCCAGTAGTATACGAGGGGGGGAAGATACGCAGTATTTT
>once|-|11|TRBV30|TRBJ2-7
CAWSNSYEQYF
TGTGCCTGGAGTAACAGCTACGAGCAGTACTTC
>-|TRBD1|14|TRBV11-3|TRBJ2-2
CASGGQGTTGELFF
TGTGCCAGCGGTGGACAGGGAACTACCGGGGAGCTGTTTTTT
>-|TRBD1|14|TRBV7-9|TRBJ1-1
CASSTQTGVTEAFF
TGTGCCAGCAGCACACAGACAGGGGTCACTGAAGCTTTCTTT
>-|-|12|TRBV28|TRBJ2-4
CASSLGENIQYF
TGTGCCAGCAGTTTAGGGGAAAACATTCAGTACTTC
>-|-|14|TRBV19|TRBJ2-7
CATSLADSSYEQYF
TGTGCCACGTCCCTAGCCGACAGCTCCTACGAGCAGTACTTC
>-|-|15|TRBV27|TRBJ2-7
CASSSPGRGINEQYF
TGTGCCAGCAGTTCACCTGGCAGGGGTATAAACGAGCAGTACTTC
>-|-|13|TRBV7-2|TRBJ2-7
CASSLSAGYEQYF
TGTGCCAGCAGCTTATCCGCCGGCTACGAGCAGTACTTC
>-|TRBD2|13|TRBV2|TRBJ2-7
CASSYSGRGEQYF
TGTGCCAGCAGCTATAGCGGGAGGGGCGAGCAGTACTTC
>-|TRBD2|15|TRBV9|TRBJ2-5
CASSVSSGPQETQYF
TGTGCCAGCAGCGTATCTAGCGGACCCCAAGAGACCCAGTACTTC
>-|TRBD2|14|TRBV7-2|TRBJ2-7
CASSSQSGGREQYF
TGTGCCAGCAGCTCCCAGTCGGGGGGTAGGGAGCAGTACTTC
>-|-|12|TRBV6-6|TRBJ1-2
CASSSTIIGYTF
TGTGCCAGCAGTTCAACGATAATCGGCTACACCTTC
>-|TRBD1|13|TRBV4-3|TRBJ2-5
CASSQRQGQTQYF
TGCGCCAGCAGCCAAAGACAGGGGCAGACCCAGTACTTC
>-|TRBD2|18|TRBV7-8|TRBJ2-1
CASRLSGRAATRHNEQFF
TGTGCCAGCAGGCTTAGCGGGAGGGCCGCCACTAGGCACAATGAGCAGTTCTTC
>-|-|10|TRBV20-1|TRBJ2-7
CSAPRGEQYF
TGCAGTGCCCCACGGGGCGAGCAGTACTTC
>-|-|14|TRBV5-1|TRBJ1-4
CASSFTATNEKLFF
TGCGCCAGCAGCTTCACAGCAACTAATGAAAAACTGTTTTTT
>-|-|14|TRBV7-2|TRBJ2-5
CASSLEGGQETQYF
TGTGCCAGCAGCTTAGAAGGGGGACAAGAGACCCAGTACTTC
>-|-|15|TRBV5-1|TRBJ2-1
CASSLEPHKNNEQFF
TGCGCCAGCAGCTTAGAGCCCCATAAAAACAATGAGCAGTTCTTC
>-|TRBD2|12|TRBV6-5|TRBJ2-5
CASRNSGETQYF
TGTGCCAGCAGGAATAGCGGGGAGACCCAGTACTTC
>-|-|16|TRBV5-1|TRBJ2-1
CASSLPDGAVNNEQFF
TGCGCCAGCAGCTTACCGGACGGGGCCGTAAACAATGAGCAGTTCTTC
>-|-|13|TRBV19|TRBJ1-2
CASSIPGIRGYTF
TGTGCCAGTAGTATACCGGGGATTAGGGGCTACACCTTC
>once|TRBD2|16|TRBV5-1|TRBJ2-7
CASSLTAGGWSYEQYF
TGCGCCAGCAGCTTGACGGCGGGAGGGTGGAGCTACGAGCAGTACTTC
>-|-|15|TRBV9|TRBJ2-1
CASSAGTPAPNEQFF
TGTGCCAGCAGCGCCGGAACCCCCGCCCCCAATGAGCAGTTCTTC
>-|-|15|TRBV6-5|TRBJ2-7
CASSSAQLLPYEQYF
TGTGCCAGCAGTTCCGCTCAGCTCCTTCCCTACGAGCAGTACTTC
>-|TRBD2|14|TRBV5-1|TRBJ2-7
CASSLRGSGYEQYF
TGCGCCAGCAGCTTGCGCGGGAGCGGGTACGAGCAGTACTTC
>once|-|12|TRBV18|TRBJ1-2
CASSPLDRGYTF
TGTGCCAGCTCACCTCTGGACAGAGGCTACACCTTC
>-|-|16|TRBV30|TRBJ1-1
CAWRDPSPGGNTEAFF
TGTGCCTGGAGGGACCCATCCCCCGGGGGGAACACTGAAGCTTTCTTT
>-|TRBD1|16|TRBV29-1|TRBJ2-6
CSVEQGAPSGANVLTF
TGCAGCGTTGAACAGGGGGCTCCCTCTGGGGCCAACGTCCTGACTTTC
>-|TRBD1|14|TRBV10-1|TRBJ2-1
CATSDRGGYNEQFF
TGCGCCACCTCGGACAGGGGTGGCTACAATGAGCAGTTCTTC
>-|TRBD2|15|TRBV30|TRBJ2-3
CAWSPKGLAAYTQYF
TGTGCCTGGAGTCCTAAGGGACTAGCGGCATATACGCAGTATTTT
>-|-|14|TRBV5-5|TRBJ2-1
CASSLGYMASEQFF
TGTGCCAGCAGCTTGGGTTACATGGCTTCAGAGCAGTTCTTC
>-|-|15|TRBV11-2|TRBJ2-1
CASSPGGSVYNEQFF
TGTGCCAGCAGCCCCGGGGGTAGCGTCTACAATGAGCAGTTCTTC
>-|TRBD1|13|TRBV7-9|TRBJ1-5
CASSSTGMLPQHF
TGTGCCAGCAGCTCGACAGGGATGTTGCCCCAGCATTTT
>-|-|16|TRBV5-6|TRBJ2-5
CASSPDPYRPVRTQYF
TGTGCCAGCAGCCCAGACCCTTACCGACCAGTGAGGACCCAGTACTTC
>-|TRBD2|17|TRBV14|TRBJ2-3
CASSQMPGLAREDTQYF
TGTGCCAGCAGCCAGATGCCGGGACTAGCGAGAGAGGATACGCAGTATTTT
>-|TRBD2|21|TRBV14|TRBJ2-7
CASSQGAGTPVGSGRSYEQYF
TGTGCCAGCAGCCAAGGCGCAGGGACTCCGGTGGGTAGCGGGCGCTCCTACGAGCAGTACTTC
>-|-|16|TRBV5-1|TRBJ2-2
CASSLDPGGNTGELFF
TGCGCCAGCAGCTTGGATCCTGGCGGGAACACCGGGGAGCTGTTTTTT
>-|-|12|TRBV18|TRBJ1-2
CASSPPGNGYTF
TGTGCCAGCTCACCACCAGGGAATGGCTACACCTTC
>-|-|13|TRBV6-5|TRBJ2-7
CATRDPLSVAQYF
TGTGCCACCCGGGATCCACTATCGGTGGCGCAGTACTTC
>-|-|13|TRBV6-5|TRBJ2-7
CASSLGGSYEQYF
TGTGCCAGCAGCTTAGGGGGCTCCTACGAGCAGTACTTC
>-|TRBD1|14|TRBV7-2|TRBJ1-1
CASSLAQGRTEAFF
TGTGCCAGCAGCTTAGCACAGGGGAGGACTGAAGCTTTCTTT
>few|-|12|TRBV10-3|TRBJ1-4
CAISDASEKLFF
TGTGCCATCAGTGACGCATCTGAAAAACTGTTTTTT
>-|TRBD2|22|TRBV7-6|TRBJ2-5
CASSLSRGQGTSGSSLRETQYF
TGTGCCAGCAGCTTGAGCCGAGGACAGGGTACTAGCGGGAGTAGTTTACGGGAGACCCAGTACTTC
>-|-|13|TRBV2|TRBJ1-2
CARGDRSNYGYTF
TGTGCCAGAGGGGACCGCTCTAACTATGGCTACACCTTC
>-|TRBD1|14|TRBV11-2|TRBJ2-7
CASSLSTGLGEQYF
TGTGCCAGCAGCTTATCGACAGGGCTCGGCGAGCAGTACTTC
>-|TRBD2|16|TRBV11-1|TRBJ2-7
CASSLATSGNSYEQYF
TGTGCCAGCAGCTTAGCGACTAGCGGAAACTCCTACGAGCAGTACTTC
>-|TRBD1|13|TRBV6-1|TRBJ1-5
CASSRGQDQPQHF
TGTGCCAGCAGTAGGGGGCAGGATCAGCCCCAGCATTTT
>-|-|15|TRBV6-1|TRBJ2-3
CASSEGLGVTDTQYF
TGTGCCAGCAGTGAAGGGCTGGGGGTCACAGATACGCAGTATTTT
>-|TRBD1|11|TRBV7-9|TRBJ1-1
CASSYRGEAFF
TGTGCCAGCAGTTACAGGGGAGAAGCTTTCTTT
>-|TRBD2|19|TRBV10-2|TRBJ2-3
CASRFGTSGRQINPDTQYF
TGCGCCAGCAGATTTGGGACTAGCGGGAGGCAAATAAACCCAGATACGCAGTATTTT
>-|TRBD2|15|TRBV5-1|TRBJ2-7
CASSLGASGGYEQYF
TGCGCCAGCAGCTTGGGGGCTAGCGGAGGCTACGAGCAGTACTTC
>-|-|15|TRBV5-4|TRBJ2-7
CASSSPLKSSYEQYF
TGTGCCAGCAGCTCACCCTTAAAGAGCTCCTACGAGCAGTACTTC
>-|-|15|TRBV30|TRBJ2-3
CAWSTGQIGTDTQYF
TGTGCCTGGAGTACCGGACAGATTGGCACAGATACGCAGTATTTT
>-|-|13|TRBV7-2|TRBJ2-5
CASSSQQGETQYF
TGTGCCAGCAGCTCCCAACAGGGTGAGACCCAGTACTTC